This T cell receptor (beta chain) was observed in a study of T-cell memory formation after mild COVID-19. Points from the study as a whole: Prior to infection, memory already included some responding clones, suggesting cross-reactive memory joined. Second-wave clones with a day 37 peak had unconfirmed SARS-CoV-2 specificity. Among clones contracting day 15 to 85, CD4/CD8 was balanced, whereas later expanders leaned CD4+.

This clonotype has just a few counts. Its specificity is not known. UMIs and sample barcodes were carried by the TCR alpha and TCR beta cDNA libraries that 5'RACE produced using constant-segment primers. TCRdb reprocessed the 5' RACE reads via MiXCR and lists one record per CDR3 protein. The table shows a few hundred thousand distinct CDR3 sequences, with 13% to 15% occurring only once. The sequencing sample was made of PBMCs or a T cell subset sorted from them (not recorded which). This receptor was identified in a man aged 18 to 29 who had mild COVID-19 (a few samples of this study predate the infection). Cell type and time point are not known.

In nucleotides, the CDR3 is TGTGCCAGCAGTCGCATAAGTAATCTTAACACTGAAGCTTTCTTT. Amino acids: CASSRISNLNTEAFF. The rearrangement links TRBV6-5 to TRBJ1-1; no clear D. This CDR3 is built from 15 residues. Germline assignment: CDR1 MNHEY and CDR2 SVGAGI. Trimming left V 5 bases short and J 2 bases short, with 15 bases between.